This entry lists 19 T cell receptor beta chains sequenced from one sample in a study of cytomegalovirus exposure and HLA in healthy donors. The PCR used 60 Vbeta and 13 Jbeta primers. Sequenced by immunoSEQ multiplex PCR; TCRdb stores in-frame clones only, minus some. The sample shows some 74,000 clones, 60% to 75% of them seen only once. Sequenced material: PBMCs. The receptor set was obtained from a man aged 40-55 years in good health and CMV-seropositive.

The V call is TRBV28, the J call TRBJ1-4; 10 bases fit TRBD1. CDR3 length: 14 amino acids. CDR1 and CDR2 (germline): MDHEN, SYDVKM. Trimming took 5 bases from V and 7 from J; bases not matched to a gene: 4. The CDR3 coding sequence is TGTGCCAGCAGTCGGGACAGGGGAGGTGAAAAACTGTTTTTT. Translation gives CASSRDRGGEKLFF.

The gene calls are TRBV7-8 and TRBJ2-3, with 10 nucleotides matching TRBD2. V shed 5 bases and J 3 bases; nucleotides not matched to a gene: 5. Germline assignment: CDR1 SGHVS and CDR2 FQNEAQ. The CDR3 has 15 residues. The CDR3 sequence is CASSPGTSVTDTQYF. In nucleotides, the CDR3 is TGTGCCAGCAGCCCCGGGACTAGCGTGACAGATACGCAGTATTTT.

This chain connects TRBV25-1 to TRBJ2-3; TRBD2 matches 7 bases. The CDR3 sequence is 13 residues long. With 1 base clipped from V and 9 bases from J, the junction kept 4 bases outside the gene matches. The germline V gene encodes CDR1 MGHDK and CDR2 SYGVNS. The CDR3 DNA is TGTGCCAGCAGTGAATGGGGGGGGAGGACGCAGTATTTT. This gives the protein CASSEWGGRTQYF.

The CDR3 sequence is CASSQEALWEDLKEKLFF. As DNA, the CDR3 is TGCGCCAGCAGCCAAGAAGCGTTATGGGAGGACCTAAAGGAAAAACTGTTTTTT. The V gene is TRBV4-1, the J gene TRBJ1-4; no clear D gene. Trimming took off 0 bases at V and 8 bases at J, with 22 bases between the two ends. CDR1 is MGHRA, CDR2 YSYEKL, per germline. This CDR3 region has 18 residues.

This clone was detected a few times. The V and J genes are TRBV15 and TRBJ2-5; D gene ambiguous. CDR1 and CDR2 from the germline V gene are LNHNV and YYDKDF (reference sequence). The CDR3 has 15 residues. Trimming took 0 bases from V and 4 from J, leaving 12 bases between them. CDR3 DNA sequence: TGTGCCACCAGCAGAGATCGCAGCTGGGCAGAGACCCAGTACTTC. This sequence encodes CATSRDRSWAETQYF.

This clone was recorded a few times. The CDR3 bases are TGCGCCAGCAGCCAAGGAGTGCGGGGGCTCGGCTACACCTTC. Translating it yields CASSQGVRGLGYTF. The V gene is TRBV4-3, the J gene TRBJ1-2, with TRBD1 as a possible D gene (6 bases). Germline loops: CDR1 LGHNA, CDR2 YSLEER. This CDR3 has 14 amino acids. V was pared by 1 base and J by 8 bases, with 14 bases between.

The V gene is TRBV9, the J gene TRBJ2-3; perhaps TRBD2 as D (5 bases). The V and J ends lost 0 bases and 5 bases respectively, with 7 bases between them. The CDR3 contains 13 residues. Germline V lookup: CDR1 SGDLS, CDR2 YYNGEE. For the CDR3, the DNA is TGTGCCAGCAGCGTAGCGGGGAAAGATACGCAGTATTTT. Translating it yields CASSVAGKDTQYF.

The rearrangement joins TRBV7-3 to TRBJ1-1, with D possibly TRBD1 on 5 matching bases. CDR1 is SGHTA and CDR2 is FQGTGA in the germline V gene. The germline V and J ends were trimmed by 5 bases and 1 base, with 8 bases remaining between them. CDR3 size: 13 residues. CDR3 region: CASSPGSNTEAFF. The CDR3 DNA follows: TGTGCCAGCAGCCCAGGGTCGAACACTGAAGCTTTCTTT.

This chain connects TRBV18 to TRBJ1-2; D ambiguous. CDR1 and CDR2 (germline): KGHSH, LQKENI. With 3 bases removed from V and 3 bases from J, the gap between germline ends came to 8 bases. The CDR3 extends over 13 amino acids. CDR3 amino acids: CASSPREDYGYTF. The CDR3 DNA follows: TGTGCCAGCTCACCCCGGGAAGACTATGGCTACACCTTC.

The chain uses TRBV19 and TRBJ2-7, with 9 bases matching TRBD1. The CDR3 is 13 residues long. V lost 6 bases and J lost 5; bases outside the gene matches: 5. From germline, CDR1 is LNHDA and CDR2 SQIVND (reference sequence). The DNA of the CDR3 is TGTGCCAGTAGGGGACAGGGTGCCGACGAGCAGTACTTC. Translating gives CASRGQGADEQYF.

The chain uses TRBV5-1 and TRBJ2-7; D is unresolved. The CDR3 has 14 amino acids. V was trimmed by 1 base and J by 2 bases, leaving 10 bases between them. The germline CDR1 and CDR2 sequences are SGHRS and YFSETQ. This chain's CDR3 is CASSLFQAPYEQYF. The CDR3 DNA reads TGCGCCAGCAGCTTGTTCCAGGCACCCTACGAGCAGTACTTC.

This chain uses TRBV7-8 with TRBJ2-7; D is unclear. CDR3 length: 12 amino acids. Germline V lookup: CDR1 SGHVS, CDR2 FQNEAQ. V was pared by 3 bases and J by 3 bases, with 6 bases between. This CDR3 reads CASSFTVYEQYF. The CDR3 DNA reads TGTGCCAGCAGCTTCACAGTCTACGAGCAGTACTTC.

This rearrangement joins TRBV4-1 to TRBJ2-7; 8 nucleotides match TRBD1. Trimming at V came to 1 base and at J to 2 bases, leaving 19 bases not matched to a gene. CDR3 size: 20 residues. Germline CDR1 reads MGHRA; CDR2 reads YSYEKL. The DNA of the CDR3 is TGCGCCAGCAGCCAAGCTGGGACCCTCACCGGACAGGGAAACCCCTACGAGCAGTACTTC. It is translated as CASSQAGTLTGQGNPYEQYF.

This clone appeared a few times. The V call is TRBV12-2, the J call TRBJ1-1; the DNA was not compared with TRBD1, the D call given in the table. TRBV12-2 is tagged as a pseudogene. CDR3 length equals 12 residues. CDR3 in DNA: TGTGCAAGTCGCTTTCAAATCAGGTTTGCTTTCTTT. Amino acid sequence: CASRFQIRFAFF.

The chain recombines TRBV7-2 with TRBJ1-3, with D uncertain. V was shortened by 4 bases and J by 4 bases, with 5 bases between the two germline ends. The V gene's germline CDR1 is SGHTA and CDR2 FQGNSA. The CDR3 has 12 amino acids. The CDR3: CASSSQGNTIYF. The DNA of the CDR3 is TGTGCCAGCAGCTCACAAGGAAACACCATATATTTT.

The rearrangement uses TRBV2 and TRBJ1-3, with TRBD1 identical over 10 bases. V dropped 4 bases and J dropped 0; count of bases not matched to a gene: 21. Germline assignment: CDR1 SNHLY and CDR2 FYNNEI. The CDR3 spans 22 residues. The CDR3 bases are TGTGCCAGCAGTGTGCGGTCAGTAGGGGGACAGGGGCTCGACATCTCTGGAAACACCATATATTTT. Its protein is CASSVRSVGGQGLDISGNTIYF.

The chain joins TRBV7-9 to TRBJ2-3; a possible D gene is TRBD2 (6 bases). Germline CDR1 is SEHNR and CDR2 is FQNEAQ (reference sequence). V was cut by 7 bases and J by 4 bases, with 12 bases left in between. The length of the CDR3 is 13 residues. The CDR3 DNA follows: TGTGCCAGCACCCGGGACTCAGCAGATACGCAGTATTTT. Protein sequence: CASTRDSADTQYF.

The chain has TRBV5-1 and TRBJ1-1, with D unresolved. Per germline, CDR1 SGHRS and CDR2 YFSETQ. With 1 base removed from V and 1 base from J, the gap between germline ends came to 8 bases. The CDR3 is 14 amino acids. CDR3 sequence reads: CASSLSGQNTEAFF. The DNA for the CDR3 is TGCGCCAGCAGCTTGAGTGGCCAGAACACTGAAGCTTTCTTT.

The chain carries TRBV2 and TRBJ2-7; TRBD1 agrees at 8 bases. After removal of 5 bases from V and 0 bases from J, the junction contained 9 bases not matched to a gene. CDR3 length: 16 residues. Looked up from germline, CDR1 is SNHLY and CDR2 is FYNNEI. The CDR3 nucleotides read TGTGCCAGCAGTCCCGGGACAGGTTGGAACTCCTACGAGCAGTACTTC. It yields the protein CASSPGTGWNSYEQYF.